This T cell receptor beta chain came from a study of cytomegalovirus exposure and HLA in healthy donors. The donors gave bone marrow, and they were healthy. The primer mix had 60 Vbeta and 13 Jbeta primers. Some clones are missing from TCRdb's copy, which holds only in-frame ones; the method was immunoSEQ multiplex PCR. The sample consists of about 190,000 clones, about 81% of them appearing once. The CDR3 sequence is 15 residues long. V lost 5 bases and J lost 3, with 11 bases in between. CDR1 and CDR2 (germline): MNHEY, SMNVEV (reference sequence). The sample taken for sequencing was PBMCs. This clonotype was obtained from a man between 18 and 29 years old in good health and CMV-seronegative. This chain links TRBV27 with TRBJ2-6, with a tentative D call TRBD1 (5 bases). This CDR3 is CASSAGWGGANVLTF. The CDR3, as DNA: TGTGCCAGCAGTGCAGGGTGGGGTGGGGCCAACGTCCTGACTTTC.